This T cell receptor beta chain stems from a study of sequential checkpoint blockade in melanoma. Study-wide background: Randomization was 1:1 between first-line nivolumab→ipilimumab and ipilimumab→nivolumab. After both sequences, patients received maintenance nivolumab.

TCRdb's table, derived via immunoSEQ multiplex PCR, lists solely in-frame clones and lacks some. The profile shows about 19,000 clones, around two thirds of them singletons. Treatment: randomized to nivolumab then ipilimumab (arm A) or the reverse (arm B). Patients had received no earlier DNA-damaging chemotherapy. Live CD3+CD8+ CD19− CD56− cells were sorted from PBMCs. CDR3 size: 17 residues. V lost 5 bases, J lost 2 bases, and 19 bases lay in between. CDR1 MDHEN and CDR2 SYDVKM come from the germline V gene. Specimen: CD8+ T cells sorted from blood (inferred from file names), collected from a patient given nivolumab and ipilimumab in sequence. The chain links TRBV28 to TRBJ2-1; a weak D match, TRBD1 (6 bases). The sequence derives from a human donor with melanoma. The DNA for the CDR3 is TGTGCCAGCAGTAGCCGTCCAACAGGGAGCACCTACAATGAGCAGTTCTTC. This translates into CASSSRPTGSTYNEQFF.